These 18 T cell receptor beta chains originate from one sample sequenced in a study of relationships among human T cell subsets. The T cell receptor alpha and beta CDR3 regions were amplified from mRNA by semiquantitative ARM-PCR. In ARM-PCR, communal superprimers followed tagged nested gene-specific primers for exponential amplification. Each CDR3 protein gets one entry after TCRdb re-called the multiplex PCR reads with MiXCR. The data hold approximately 15,000 distinct CDR3 sequences, with about three fifths observed a single time. The sample taken for sequencing was total T cells sorted from blood. The source of these receptors is a man aged 35 to 55 in good health.

The chain joins TRBV12-3 or TRBV12-4 to TRBJ2-5, with 10 positions matching TRBD2. The CDR3 is 15 amino acids. The ends lost 6 bases at V and 7 bases at J; junction bases unmatched: 11. The CDR3 loop is CASRETSGHLGTQYF. For the CDR3, the DNA is TGTGCCAGCAGGGAGACTAGCGGGCACCTTGGGACCCAGTACTTC.

V is TRBV20-1 and J is TRBJ2-3; 11 nucleotides align to TRBD2. This CDR3 contains 22 residues. The germline V gene encodes CDR1 DFQATT and CDR2 SNEGSKA (reference sequence). V lost 3 bases to trimming and J lost 2 bases; unmatched junction nucleotides: 25. The CDR3 coding sequence is TGCAGTGCTAGGTCCTCTTGGAACGACAGGGATCTAGCGGGGGGTCTCACAGATACGCAGTATTTT. Translation: CSARSSWNDRDLAGGLTDTQYF.

V is TRBV4-1 and J is TRBJ1-2; possible D gene TRBD1, 5 bases. CDR1 and CDR2 from the germline V gene are MGHRA and YSYEKL. This CDR3 region has 14 residues. V lost 1 base to trimming and J lost 6 bases, with 12 bases between them. CDR3 amino acids: CASSQGGRTNGYTF. The CDR3 DNA reads TGCGCCAGCAGCCAAGGGGGCCGAACGAATGGCTACACCTTC.

The rearrangement joins TRBV7-9 to TRBJ2-7, with TRBD2 identical over 7 bases. This CDR3 has 14 residues. V shed 2 bases and J 3 bases; nucleotides not matched to a gene: 4. From germline, CDR1 is SEHNR and CDR2 FQNEAQ (reference sequence). The chain's CDR3 is CASSLKASGYEQYF. In nucleotides, the CDR3 is TGTGCCAGCAGCTTAAAGGCTAGCGGCTACGAGCAGTACTTC.

The chain has TRBV20-1 and TRBJ1-2; D unresolved. The CDR3 sequence is 13 residues long. Between the trimmed V and J ends, which lost 1 base and 2 bases, there was a span of 8 bases. Germline V gene data show CDR1 as DFQATT and CDR2 as SNEGSKA (reference sequence). In DNA, the CDR3 is TGCAGTGCTAGAGTTCACAGCAACTATGGCTACACCTTC. Amino acid sequence: CSARVHSNYGYTF.

This clonotype appeared a single time. The chain carries TRBV19 and TRBJ2-1; D remains ambiguous. CDR3 length: 13 amino acids. V was shortened by 3 bases and J by 3 bases, with 6 bases between the two germline ends. Looked up from germline, CDR1 is LNHDA and CDR2 is SQIVND (reference sequence). The CDR3 sequence is CASSIGYYNEQFF. The CDR3 DNA follows: TGTGCCAGTAGTATCGGCTACTACAATGAGCAGTTCTTC.

The sample holds a few counts of this clonotype. The V call is TRBV6-5, the J call TRBJ2-7; possibly TRBD1 for D (7 bases). V was trimmed by 6 bases and J by 5 bases, leaving 17 bases between them. From germline, CDR1 is MNHEY and CDR2 SVGAGI. The CDR3 runs to 14 residues. This chain's CDR3 is CASSSQGGWDEQYF. The CDR3, as DNA: TGTGCCAGCAGCTCCCAGGGGGGATGGGACGAGCAGTACTTC.

The gene calls are TRBV11-2 and TRBJ2-7, with TRBD2 as a possible D gene (6 bases). There are 14 residues in the CDR3. Trimming cost V 3 bases and J 5 bases, with 14 bases left between them. Germline values: CDR1 SGHAT, CDR2 FQNNGV. In DNA, the CDR3 is TGTGCCAGCAGCTTTGGGACTTCATCGCACGAGCAGTACTTC. Translating it yields CASSFGTSSHEQYF.

V usage is TRBV10-3 and J usage is TRBJ2-7; 10 bases are shared with TRBD1. The germline V gene has CDR1 ENHRY and CDR2 SYGVKD. V shed 3 bases and J 6 bases; nucleotides not matched to a gene: 8. This CDR3 comprises 15 residues. As DNA, the CDR3 is TGTGCCATCAGTGACCCATCCGGGACAGGGGCCGAGCAGTACTTC. Translating gives CAISDPSGTGAEQYF.

The V and J genes are TRBV19 and TRBJ2-1; D is unclear. V was shortened by 3 bases and J by 6 bases, with 9 bases between the two germline ends. The CDR3 extends over 13 amino acids. Per germline, CDR1 LNHDA and CDR2 SQIVND (reference sequence). For the CDR3, the DNA is TGTGCCAGTAGTATGTTTCCGAGCAATGAGCAGTTCTTC. The encoded protein is CASSMFPSNEQFF.

The chain has TRBV7-9 and TRBJ2-1; TRBD2 agrees at 10 bases. CDR3 length: 17 amino acids. CDR1 is SEHNR and CDR2 is FQNEAQ in the germline V gene (reference sequence). V lost 8 bases to trimming and J lost 2 bases; unmatched junction nucleotides: 12. The CDR3 loop is CASAGPSGGDTYNEQFF. CDR3 DNA sequence: TGTGCCAGCGCCGGGCCTAGCGGGGGAGACACCTACAATGAGCAGTTCTTC. The variable domain in full, with the rest retrieved from reference TRBV7-9 and TRBJ2-1, is DTGVSQNPRHKITKRGQNVTFRCDPISEHNRLYWYRQTLGQGPEFLTYFQNEAQLEKSRLLSDRFSAERPKGSFSTLEIQRTEQGDSAMYLCASAGPSGGDTYNEQFFGPGTRLTVL.

In its sample, this clonotype was seen a few times. The J gene is TRBJ2-7, the V gene TRBV29-1; TRBD1 agrees at 9 bases. The junction had 2 bases not matched to a gene; V was cut back by 0 bases and J by 2 bases. CDR1 is SQVTM, CDR2 ANQGSEA, per germline. The CDR3 has 14 amino acids. CDR3 sequence: CSVEEGTGTYEQYF. Here the CDR3 DNA reads TGCAGCGTTGAAGAGGGGACAGGGACCTACGAGCAGTACTTC.

This chain joins TRBV2 and TRBJ2-7; 8 bases fit TRBD1. This CDR3 has 12 residues. Germline trimming cut 8 bases from V and 6 bases from J; bases unmatched to any gene: 6. Germline V gene sequence: CDR1 SNHLY, CDR2 FYNNEI. The CDR3 spells CASRTGLGEQYF. The CDR3 DNA reads as TGTGCCAGCCGGACAGGGTTAGGCGAGCAGTACTTC.

The chain combines TRBV27 with TRBJ2-5; 13 bases are shared with TRBD2. The CDR3 contains 17 residues. Germline V gene lookup returns CDR1 MNHEY and CDR2 SMNVEV (reference sequence). V was clipped by 5 bases and J by 7 bases; unmatched bases: 13. The CDR3 DNA reads TGTGCCAGCAGTCCAAGCGGCTGGACTAGCGGGGGACTGACCCAGTACTTC. Translating gives CASSPSGWTSGGLTQYF.

The sample holds one count of this clonotype. The chain recombines TRBV29-1 with TRBJ1-2, with 7 bases that match TRBD1. With 6 bases clipped from V and 10 bases from J, the junction kept 8 bases outside the gene matches. The CDR3 length is 11 residues. Germline loops: CDR1 SQVTM, CDR2 ANQGSEA. CDR3: CSVFDREAYTF. As DNA, the CDR3 is TGCAGCGTCTTTGACAGGGAAGCCTACACCTTC.

This clonotype has a handful of counts. The chain links TRBV10-3 to TRBJ1-1; D is unclear. The CDR3 is 13 residues long. The germline CDR1 and CDR2 sequences are ENHRY and SYGVKD. With 4 bases removed from V and 1 base from J, the gap between germline ends came to 7 bases. The CDR3: CAISVLPNTEAFF. Written as DNA, the CDR3 is TGTGCCATCAGTGTACTGCCGAACACTGAAGCTTTCTTT.

This clonotype was observed a few times. V gene TRBV20-1 combines with J gene TRBJ1-2; no clear D. The CDR3 has 11 amino acids. V was cut by 3 bases and J by 6 bases, with 8 bases left in between. Germline lookup yields CDR1 DFQATT and CDR2 SNEGSKA (reference sequence). CDR3 DNA: TGCAGTGCTAGCTCCTTTGATGGCTACACCTTC. Amino acids: CSASSFDGYTF.

The chain is built from TRBV20-1 and TRBJ2-5; no firm D call. The ends were cut back, 0 bases at V and 2 bases at J, with 16 bases in the middle. Germline loops: CDR1 DFQATT, CDR2 SNEGSKA (reference sequence). The CDR3 has 16 residues. The CDR3 protein is CSARDYNGLVQETQYF. CDR3 DNA: TGCAGTGCTAGAGATTATAATGGGCTAGTTCAAGAGACCCAGTACTTC.